What follows are 5 T cell receptor beta chains derived from one specimen sequenced in a study of blood T cells in healthy people across ages. A second roughly 6 to 12 cycle PCR used barcoded and J-beta primers. TCRdb used MiXCR to reprocess the 5' RACE reads, holding one entry per CDR3 protein. Found here are over 600,000 distinct CDR3 sequences, approximately 60% of them singletons; the top ten hold more than 25%. The specimen sequenced was blood. Receptor source: a man aged 35 to 55 in good health.

Note on this clonotype: A read error may produce the germline difference seen at one junction end. J is TRBJ1-2 and V is TRBV7-2; 8 bases agree with TRBD1. Looked up from germline, CDR1 is SGHTA and CDR2 is FQGNSA. The CDR3 contains 14 residues. DNA of the CDR3: TGTGCCGGCAGCTTCCGACAGGGGCGCTATGGCTACACCTTC. Translation gives CAGSFRQGRYGYTF.

V and J are TRBV29-1 and TRBJ2-7, with TRBD1 matching over 11 bases. The CDR3 runs 13 residues. Per the germline V gene, CDR1 is SQVTM and CDR2 is ANQGSEA. J lost 6 bases, V lost 4 bases, and 5 bases had no gene match. The CDR3 DNA is TGCAGCGTTGGGGACAGGGGGTTAAGCGAGCAGTACTTC. Its protein is CSVGDRGLSEQYF.

V usage is TRBV10-3 and J usage is TRBJ2-7; a weak D match, TRBD2 (6 bases). The CDR3 sequence is 15 residues long. CDR1 and CDR2 from the germline V gene are ENHRY and SYGVKD. The V and J ends lost 8 bases and 0 bases respectively, with 17 bases between them. CDR3 in amino acids: CAIRGVLGVSYEQYF. The CDR3 DNA reads as TGTGCCATCCGCGGGGTCCTAGGTGTCTCCTACGAGCAGTACTTC.

To note about this clonotype: At one end the junction does not follow the germline gene, possibly because of a read error. The gene calls are TRBV4-3 and TRBJ2-7, with D possibly matching TRBD2 (5 bases). The CDR3 runs 15 residues. Germline CDR1 LGHNA, CDR2 YSLEER. In DNA, the CDR3 is TGCGCCAGCAGCCGCCTAAGAGGGAGCTCCGACGAGCAGTACTTC. Encoded protein: CASSRLRGSSDEQYF.

This rearrangement joins TRBV10-3 to TRBJ1-4; no firm D call. V was clipped by 6 bases and J by 7 bases, with 9 bases between them. Germline V gene sequence: CDR1 ENHRY, CDR2 SYGVKD. CDR3 length: 12 residues. The CDR3, as DNA: TGTGCCATCAGGGACTGGGGTGAAAAACTGTTTTTT. Amino acids: CAIRDWGEKLFF.